This T cell receptor beta chain was profiled in a study of response to subunit inactivated influenza vaccine. General observations from the study: Authors suggested each seasonal flu vaccination may recruit only limited numbers of new T cells.

Trimming took 3 bases from V and 8 from J, leaving 16 bases between them. The CDR3 is 15 amino acids. Germline V gene sequence: CDR1 LNHNV, CDR2 YYDKDF (reference sequence). Comment on this clonotype: Its matching antigen is unknown.

Each CDR3 protein gets one entry after TCRdb re-called the RT-PCR reads with MiXCR. Of fewer than 600,000 distinct CDR3 sequences listed, less than 7.5% were seen once; the top ten hold 10% to 15%. The sequence derives from a man between 50 and 75 years old who received an inactivated influenza vaccine. V and J are TRBV15 and TRBJ1-4; D is undetermined. Here the sequenced sample was PBMCs from blood, taken around 25 months after vaccination. CDR3 nucleotide sequence: TGTGCCACCAGCAGGACCGTTGAGTTTGGGGAAAAACTGTTTTTT. Amino acid sequence: CATSRTVEFGEKLFF.